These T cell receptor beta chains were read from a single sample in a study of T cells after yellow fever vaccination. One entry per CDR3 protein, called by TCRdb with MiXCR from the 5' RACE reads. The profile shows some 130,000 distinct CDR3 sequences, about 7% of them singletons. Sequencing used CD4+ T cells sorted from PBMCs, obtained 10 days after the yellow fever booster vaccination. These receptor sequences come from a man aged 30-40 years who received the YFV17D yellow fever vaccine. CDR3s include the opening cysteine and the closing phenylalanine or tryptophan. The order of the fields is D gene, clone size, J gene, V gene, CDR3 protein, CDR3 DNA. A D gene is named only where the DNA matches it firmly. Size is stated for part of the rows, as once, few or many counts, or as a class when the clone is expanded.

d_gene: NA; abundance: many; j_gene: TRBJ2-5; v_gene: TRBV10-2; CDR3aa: CASSQQGRETQYF; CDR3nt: TGCGCCAGCAGCCAGCAGGGAAGGGAGACCCAGTACTTC
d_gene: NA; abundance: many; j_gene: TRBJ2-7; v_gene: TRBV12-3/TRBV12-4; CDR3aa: CASSLGQPSYEQYF; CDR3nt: TGTGCCAGCAGTTTGGGGCAACCTTCCTACGAGCAGTACTTC
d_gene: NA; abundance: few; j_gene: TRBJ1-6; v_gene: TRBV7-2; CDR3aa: CASSLQALMWNSPLHF; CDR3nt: TGTGCCAGCAGCTTACAGGCCCTAATGTGGAATTCACCCCTCCACTTT
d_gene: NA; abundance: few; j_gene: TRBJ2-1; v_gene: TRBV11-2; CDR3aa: CASSGPGGEQFF; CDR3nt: TGTGCCAGCAGCGGACCCGGAGGAGAGCAGTTCTTC
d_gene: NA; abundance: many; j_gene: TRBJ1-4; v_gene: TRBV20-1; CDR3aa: CSARTVVNEKLFF; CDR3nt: TGCAGTGCCCGGACCGTAGTTAATGAAAAACTGTTTTTT
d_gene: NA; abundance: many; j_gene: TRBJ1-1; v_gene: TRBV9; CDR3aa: CASSVGGMTEAFF; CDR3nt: TGTGCCAGCAGCGTGGGGGGCATGACTGAAGCTTTCTTT
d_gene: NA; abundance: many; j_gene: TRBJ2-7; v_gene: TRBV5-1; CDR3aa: CASSLGLGSSYEQYF; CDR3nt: TGCGCCAGCAGCTTGGGGCTAGGGTCTTCCTACGAGCAGTACTTC
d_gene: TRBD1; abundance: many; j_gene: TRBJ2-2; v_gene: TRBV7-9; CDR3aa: CASSFPGGKGELFF; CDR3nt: TGTGCCAGCAGCTTCCCAGGGGGCAAAGGGGAGCTGTTTTTT
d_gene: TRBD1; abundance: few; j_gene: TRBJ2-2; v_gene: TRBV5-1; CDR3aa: CASSPTPGTGGPPYGELFF; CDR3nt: TGCGCCAGCAGCCCGACCCCCGGGACAGGGGGACCGCCTTACGGGGAGCTGTTTTTT
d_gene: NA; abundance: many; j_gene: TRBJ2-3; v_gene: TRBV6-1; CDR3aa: CASRQLGVSERTDTQYF; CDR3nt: TGTGCCAGCCGCCAACTTGGGGTATCCGAACGCACAGATACGCAGTATTTT
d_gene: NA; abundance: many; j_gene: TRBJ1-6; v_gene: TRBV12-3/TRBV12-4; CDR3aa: CASSLQSSYNSPLHF; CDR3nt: TGTGCCAGCAGTTTACAGAGCTCCTATAATTCACCCCTCCACTTT
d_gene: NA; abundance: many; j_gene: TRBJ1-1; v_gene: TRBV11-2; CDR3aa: CASSFHRNTEAFF; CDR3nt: TGTGCCAGCAGCTTTCATAGGAACACTGAAGCTTTCTTT
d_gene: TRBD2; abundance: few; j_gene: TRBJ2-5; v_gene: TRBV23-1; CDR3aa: CASSAPSAGAPAETQYF; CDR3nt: TGCGCCAGCAGCGCCCCATCGGCGGGAGCGCCTGCCGAGACCCAGTACTTC
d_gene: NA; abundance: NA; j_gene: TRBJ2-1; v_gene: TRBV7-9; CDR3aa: CASSPQVSEQFF; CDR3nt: TGTGCCAGCAGCCCCCAGGTATCTGAGCAGTTCTTC
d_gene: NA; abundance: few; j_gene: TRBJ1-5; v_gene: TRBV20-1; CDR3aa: CSARTANNQPQHF; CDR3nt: TGCAGTGCTCGGACAGCGAACAATCAGCCCCAGCATTTT
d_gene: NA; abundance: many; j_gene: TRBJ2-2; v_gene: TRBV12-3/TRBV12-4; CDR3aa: CASSLSPSNTGELFF; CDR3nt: TGTGCCAGCAGTTTGTCGCCGTCGAACACCGGGGAGCTGTTTTTT
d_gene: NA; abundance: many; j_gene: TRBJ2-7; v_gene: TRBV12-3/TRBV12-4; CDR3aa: CASSSGGGLSYEQYF; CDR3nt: TGTGCCAGCAGCAGTGGGGGGGGGCTCTCCTACGAGCAGTACTTC
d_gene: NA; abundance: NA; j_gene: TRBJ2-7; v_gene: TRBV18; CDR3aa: CASSPRDTGAAEQYF; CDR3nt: TGTGCCAGCTCACCACGGGACACGGGCGCGGCCGAGCAGTACTTC
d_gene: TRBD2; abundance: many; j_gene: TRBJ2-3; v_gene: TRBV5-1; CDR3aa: CASSGEGLADTQYF; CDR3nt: TGCGCCAGCAGCGGGGAGGGGCTAGCAGATACGCAGTATTTT
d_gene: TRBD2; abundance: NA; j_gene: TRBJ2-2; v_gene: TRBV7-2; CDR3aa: CASSPLLAGGTNTGELFF; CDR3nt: TGTGCCAGCAGCCCTCTTCTAGCGGGAGGGACGAACACCGGGGAGCTGTTTTTT
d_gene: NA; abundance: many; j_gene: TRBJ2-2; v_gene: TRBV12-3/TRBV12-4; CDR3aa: CASSFGLPGELFF; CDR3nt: TGTGCCAGCAGCTTCGGCCTCCCCGGGGAGCTGTTTTTT
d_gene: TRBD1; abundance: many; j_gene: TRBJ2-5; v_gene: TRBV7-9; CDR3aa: CASSLRGDRVSETQYF; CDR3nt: TGTGCCAGCAGCTTAAGGGGGGACAGGGTTTCGGAGACCCAGTACTTC
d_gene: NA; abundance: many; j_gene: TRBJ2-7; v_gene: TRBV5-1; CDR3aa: CASRTGRSYEQYF; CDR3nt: TGCGCCAGCAGAACAGGCCGCTCCTACGAGCAGTACTTC
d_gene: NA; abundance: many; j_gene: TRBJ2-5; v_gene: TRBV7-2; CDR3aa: CASSYTTPGTQYF; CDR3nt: TGTGCCAGCAGCTACACAACCCCGGGGACCCAGTACTTC
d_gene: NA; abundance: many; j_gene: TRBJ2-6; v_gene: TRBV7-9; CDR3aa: CASSLDDRSSGANVLTF; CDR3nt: TGTGCCAGCAGCTTAGACGACCGCTCCTCTGGGGCCAACGTCCTGACTTTC
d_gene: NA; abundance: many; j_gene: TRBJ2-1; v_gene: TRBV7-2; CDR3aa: CASSLAPNSAEQFF; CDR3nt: TGTGCCAGCAGCTTAGCGCCAAACAGCGCTGAGCAGTTCTTC
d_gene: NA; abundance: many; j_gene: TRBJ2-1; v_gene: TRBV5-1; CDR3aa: CASSLSGGGYNEQFF; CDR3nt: TGCGCCAGCAGCTTAAGTGGTGGCGGGTACAATGAGCAGTTCTTC
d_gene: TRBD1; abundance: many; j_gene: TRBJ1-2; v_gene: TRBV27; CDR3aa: CASSFGTGGGYTF; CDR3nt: TGTGCCAGCAGTTTTGGGACAGGGGGTGGCTACACCTTC